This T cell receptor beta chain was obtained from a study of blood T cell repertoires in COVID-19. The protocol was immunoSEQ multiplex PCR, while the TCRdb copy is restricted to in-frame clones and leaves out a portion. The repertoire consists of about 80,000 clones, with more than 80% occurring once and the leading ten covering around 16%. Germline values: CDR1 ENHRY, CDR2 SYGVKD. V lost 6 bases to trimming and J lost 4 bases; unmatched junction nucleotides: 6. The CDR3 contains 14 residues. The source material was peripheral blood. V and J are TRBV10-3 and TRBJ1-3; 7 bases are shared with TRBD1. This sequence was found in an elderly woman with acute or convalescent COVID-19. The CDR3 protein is CAIRSDRAGNTIYF. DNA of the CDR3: TGTGCCATCAGGAGCGACAGGGCAGGAAACACCATATATTTT.